This is a list of T cell receptor beta chains from one sample in a study of CXCR3 chemokines and chemotherapy response in bladder cancer. TCRdb independently ran MiXCR on the PCR reads; one entry per CDR3 protein. Counted here are fewer than 5,500 distinct CDR3 sequences, approximately 15% occurring once; the ten biggest clones make up roughly 11%. This material was obtained from a patient whose treatment included neoadjuvant chemotherapy. These TCRs come from a human donor with bladder cancer that responded to neoadjuvant chemotherapy. Each CDR3 is given with its conserved first and last residue. The D gene is left open where the match is weak. Clone size, where shown, is once, few, many, or a class for clones that have expanded.

J: TRBJ1-5; D: NA; size: many; V: TRBV19; CDR3: CASSIKWGAGQPQHF; DNA: TGTGCCAGTAGTATTAAATGGGGCGCGGGACAGCCCCAGCATTTT
J: TRBJ2-5; D: TRBD1; size: NA; V: TRBV20-1; CDR3: CSASKDSGTGVQETQYF; DNA: TGCAGTGCTAGTAAGGATTCCGGGACAGGAGTTCAAGAGACCCAGTACTTC
J: TRBJ2-1; D: NA; size: medium-sized; V: TRBV15; CDR3: CATSRDRVGNEQFF; DNA: TGTGCCACCAGCAGAGACAGGGTGGGAAATGAGCAGTTCTTC
J: TRBJ2-5; D: NA; size: many; V: TRBV19; CDR3: CASSTYLDFGGPDFETQYF; DNA: TGTGCCAGTAGTACATACCTTGACTTCGGGGGACCCGATTTTGAGACCCAGTACTTC
J: TRBJ1-1; D: NA; size: medium-sized; V: TRBV19; CDR3: CASSIAPQNTEAFF; DNA: TGTGCCAGTAGTATAGCTCCCCAGAACACTGAAGCTTTCTTT
J: TRBJ1-1; D: TRBD1; size: many; V: TRBV12-5; CDR3: CASGAGTGTEAFF; DNA: TGTGCTAGTGGGGCCGGGACAGGCACTGAAGCTTTCTTT
J: TRBJ2-7; D: NA; size: many; V: TRBV6-5; CDR3: CASSYSGGEQYF; DNA: TGTGCCAGCAGTTACTCGGGGGGAGAGCAGTACTTC
J: TRBJ1-5; D: NA; size: NA; V: TRBV30; CDR3: CAWSRGEWDQPQHF; DNA: TGTGCCTGGAGTAGGGGGGAATGGGATCAGCCCCAGCATTTT
J: TRBJ1-1; D: NA; size: large; V: TRBV19; CDR3: CASSIIPGQGYTEAFF; DNA: TGTGCCAGTAGTATTATTCCAGGGCAGGGTTACACTGAAGCTTTCTTT
J: TRBJ2-7; D: TRBD2; size: medium-sized; V: TRBV7-2; CDR3: CASSGTSGTVYEQYF; DNA: TGTGCCAGCAGCGGGACTAGCGGGACTGTCTACGAGCAGTACTTC